A selection of T cell receptor beta chains follows, all from one sample in a study of cytomegalovirus exposure and HLA in healthy donors. The assay was immunoSEQ multiplex PCR, and TCRdb's table has in-frame clones only and misses some. The table for this sample gives 110,000 to 150,000 clones. Sequenced input: PBMCs. These receptors were obtained from a male donor in good health and CMV-seronegative. Each CDR3 is given with its conserved first and last residue. Each record gives: V gene, D gene, J gene, CDR3 protein, CDR3 DNA. A D gene is named only where the DNA matches it firmly.

V: TRBV19; D: -; J: TRBJ1-2; CDR3: CASSIRRLELNYGYTF; DNA: TGTGCCAGTAGTATTAGGAGACTAGAACTAAATTATGGCTACACCTTC
V: TRBV2; D: -; J: TRBJ1-6; CDR3: CAIRGPGNSPLHF; DNA: TGTGCCATCCGGGGTCCGGGGAATTCACCCCTCCACTTT
V: TRBV15; D: -; J: TRBJ1-1; CDR3: CATSRGAGTEAFF; DNA: TGTGCCACCAGCAGAGGTGCGGGCACTGAAGCTTTCTTT
V: TRBV18; D: -; J: TRBJ1-3; CDR3: CASSQALSGGNTIYF; DNA: TGTGCCAGCTCCCAGGCGCTAAGTGGTGGAAACACCATATATTTT
V: TRBV5-1; D: -; J: TRBJ2-3; CDR3: CASSLENSRPSTDTQYF; DNA: TGCGCCAGCAGCTTGGAAAACAGTAGACCTAGCACAGATACGCAGTATTTT
V: TRBV4-2; D: -; J: TRBJ1-2; CDR3: CASSQDLTGPSGYTF; DNA: TGTGCCAGCAGCCAAGATCTCACAGGACCGAGTGGCTACACCTTC
V: TRBV7-9; D: -; J: TRBJ1-1; CDR3: CASSLQGATEAFF; DNA: TGTGCCAGCAGCCTACAGGGTGCCACTGAAGCTTTCTTT
V: TRBV29-1; D: -; J: TRBJ1-2; CDR3: CSVFQGHGYTF; DNA: TGCAGCGTTTTTCAGGGTCATGGCTACACCTTC
V: TRBV28; D: TRBD2; J: TRBJ2-2; CDR3: CATQTLAGANTGELFF; DNA: TGTGCCACCCAAACTTTAGCGGGGGCGAACACCGGGGAGCTGTTTTTT
V: TRBV30; D: TRBD1; J: TRBJ2-7; CDR3: CAWSVWDRGGSYEQYF; DNA: TGTGCCTGGAGTGTATGGGACAGGGGTGGCTCCTACGAGCAGTACTTC
V: TRBV6-5; D: TRBD1; J: TRBJ2-1; CDR3: CASSLQGAGNEQFF; DNA: TGTGCCAGCAGTTTACAGGGGGCGGGGAATGAGCAGTTCTTC
V: TRBV6-5; D: TRBD1; J: TRBJ2-7; CDR3: CASSYSGQGWYEQYF; DNA: TGTGCCAGCAGTTACTCGGGACAGGGGTGGTACGAGCAGTACTTC
V: TRBV30; D: -; J: TRBJ1-4; CDR3: CAWTLKRPGDEKLFF; DNA: TGTGCCTGGACCCTCAAACGGCCAGGGGATGAAAAACTGTTTTTT
V: TRBV5-1; D: -; J: TRBJ2-7; CDR3: CASSLAVSYEQYF; DNA: TGCGCCAGCAGCTTGGCCGTTAGCTACGAGCAGTACTTC
V: TRBV6-1; D: TRBD1; J: TRBJ2-7; CDR3: CASIGDRVLGYEQYF; DNA: TGTGCCAGCATTGGGGACAGGGTTCTTGGCTACGAGCAGTACTTC
V: TRBV6-5; D: -; J: TRBJ1-2; CDR3: CASSYLQGAGGYTF; DNA: TGTGCCAGCAGTTACCTTCAAGGGGCTGGCGGCTACACCTTC
V: TRBV6-1; D: TRBD2; J: TRBJ2-7; CDR3: CASSLAEPYEQYF; DNA: TGTGCCAGCAGTCTAGCGGAGCCCTACGAGCAGTACTTC
V: TRBV5-6; D: -; J: TRBJ2-3; CDR3: CASSPEGSGSTDTQYF; DNA: TGTGCCAGCAGCCCAGAGGGGAGCGGGAGCACAGATACGCAGTATTTT
V: TRBV7-6; D: -; J: TRBJ2-6; CDR3: CASSWRQSTSYYSGANVLTF; DNA: TGTGCCAGCAGCTGGAGACAGTCTACTTCCTACTACTCTGGGGCCAACGTCCTGACTTTC
V: TRBV9; D: TRBD1; J: TRBJ1-2; CDR3: CASSVARQGPSYWGHTF; DNA: TGTGCCAGCAGCGTAGCCCGACAGGGGCCCTCCTATTGGGGACACACCTTC
V: TRBV6-5; D: -; J: TRBJ2-7; CDR3: CASSQGNEQYF; DNA: TGTGCCAGCAGTCAGGGAAACGAGCAGTACTTC
V: TRBV25-1; D: -; J: TRBJ1-2; CDR3: CASSTPQGSGNYGYTF; DNA: TGTGCCAGCAGTACTCCCCAGGGGTCAGGGAACTATGGCTACACCTTC
V: TRBV6-5; D: -; J: TRBJ1-1; CDR3: CASSLAVFQNTEAFF; DNA: TGTGCCAGCAGTCTAGCTGTTTTCCAGAACACTGAAGCTTTCTTT
V: TRBV6-5; D: TRBD1; J: TRBJ2-7; CDR3: CASSPDRGKQYF; DNA: TGTGCCAGCAGTCCGGACAGGGGGAAGCAGTACTTC
V: TRBV5-1; D: -; J: TRBJ1-4; CDR3: CASSLAGIDVEKLFF; DNA: TGCGCCAGCAGCTTGGCAGGGATCGATGTTGAAAAACTGTTTTTT
V: TRBV7-9; D: -; J: TRBJ1-2; CDR3: CAHSAIYYGYTF; DNA: TGTGCCCATTCAGCGATATACTATGGCTACACCTTC
V: TRBV28; D: TRBD1; J: TRBJ2-5; CDR3: CASYPPGQGSETQYF; DNA: TGTGCCAGTTATCCTCCGGGACAGGGATCAGAGACCCAGTACTTC
V: TRBV28; D: -; J: TRBJ1-4; CDR3: CASSLTGASTNEKLFF; DNA: TGTGCCAGCAGTTTAACAGGAGCTTCAACTAATGAAAAACTGTTTTTT
V: TRBV28; D: -; J: TRBJ2-5; CDR3: CASSLSAGWSRLAEETQYF; DNA: TGTGCCAGCAGTTTATCGGCGGGCTGGAGCAGGTTAGCGGAAGAGACCCAGTACTTC
V: TRBV6-1; D: TRBD1; J: TRBJ1-2; CDR3: CASSEKGQGSYGYTF; DNA: TGTGCCAGCAGTGAAAAGGGACAGGGAAGTTATGGCTACACCTTC
V: TRBV9; D: TRBD2; J: TRBJ2-5; CDR3: CASSKLAGPETQYF; DNA: TGTGCCAGCAGCAAACTAGCGGGGCCAGAGACCCAGTACTTC
V: TRBV9; D: TRBD1; J: TRBJ2-7; CDR3: CASSPGTGGREQYF; DNA: TGTGCCAGCAGCCCCGGGACAGGGGGCCGAGAGCAGTACTTC
V: TRBV7-9; D: -; J: TRBJ2-7; CDR3: CASSLGTSGSPTYEQYF; DNA: TGTGCCAGCAGCTTAGGAACGTCGGGGAGCCCCACCTACGAGCAGTACTTC
V: TRBV4-3; D: -; J: TRBJ1-2; CDR3: CASSSTGTYGYTF; DNA: TGCGCCAGCAGCTCAACAGGGACCTATGGCTACACCTTC
V: TRBV19; D: -; J: TRBJ1-2; CDR3: CASTPHVANYGYTF; DNA: TGTGCCAGTACCCCTCATGTAGCTAACTATGGCTACACCTTC
V: TRBV11-2; D: TRBD2; J: TRBJ2-3; CDR3: CASSPRAGAPAEDTQYF; DNA: TGTGCCAGCAGCCCGAGGGCGGGAGCGCCCGCAGAAGATACGCAGTATTTT
V: TRBV5-6; D: TRBD1; J: TRBJ1-1; CDR3: CASVLLIGTANTEAFF; DNA: TGTGCCAGCGTCCTTCTGATAGGGACAGCGAACACTGAAGCTTTCTTT
V: TRBV23-1; D: -; J: TRBJ1-5; CDR3: CASSQSGGRGNQPQHF; DNA: TGCGCCAGCAGTCAATCGGGGGGGCGCGGGAATCAGCCCCAGCATTTT